Included here is one TCR beta chain sequence, with context. This specimen comes from a study of CD8 T cells in Susac syndrome. Reverse transcription used roughly 0.45 to 1 ug RNA and random hexamers. MiXCR, applied by TCRdb to the immunoSEQ multiplex PCR reads, yields one record per CDR3 protein. The sample records approximately 190,000 distinct CDR3 sequences, roughly 95% being singletons. V lost 10 bases and J lost 3, with 22 bases in between. The CDR3 runs 15 residues. Germline loops: CDR1 SGHTA, CDR2 FQGNSA. The source of this sequence is a human donor with multiple sclerosis. The sample comprised CD4+ T cells from PBMCs. The chain recombines TRBV7-2 with TRBJ2-7; possibly TRBD1 for D (6 bases). The CDR3 loop reads CATARSSSQGYEQYF. The CDR3 DNA sequence: TGTGCCACCGCCCGCTCCTCATCACAGGGCTACGAGCAGTACTTC.